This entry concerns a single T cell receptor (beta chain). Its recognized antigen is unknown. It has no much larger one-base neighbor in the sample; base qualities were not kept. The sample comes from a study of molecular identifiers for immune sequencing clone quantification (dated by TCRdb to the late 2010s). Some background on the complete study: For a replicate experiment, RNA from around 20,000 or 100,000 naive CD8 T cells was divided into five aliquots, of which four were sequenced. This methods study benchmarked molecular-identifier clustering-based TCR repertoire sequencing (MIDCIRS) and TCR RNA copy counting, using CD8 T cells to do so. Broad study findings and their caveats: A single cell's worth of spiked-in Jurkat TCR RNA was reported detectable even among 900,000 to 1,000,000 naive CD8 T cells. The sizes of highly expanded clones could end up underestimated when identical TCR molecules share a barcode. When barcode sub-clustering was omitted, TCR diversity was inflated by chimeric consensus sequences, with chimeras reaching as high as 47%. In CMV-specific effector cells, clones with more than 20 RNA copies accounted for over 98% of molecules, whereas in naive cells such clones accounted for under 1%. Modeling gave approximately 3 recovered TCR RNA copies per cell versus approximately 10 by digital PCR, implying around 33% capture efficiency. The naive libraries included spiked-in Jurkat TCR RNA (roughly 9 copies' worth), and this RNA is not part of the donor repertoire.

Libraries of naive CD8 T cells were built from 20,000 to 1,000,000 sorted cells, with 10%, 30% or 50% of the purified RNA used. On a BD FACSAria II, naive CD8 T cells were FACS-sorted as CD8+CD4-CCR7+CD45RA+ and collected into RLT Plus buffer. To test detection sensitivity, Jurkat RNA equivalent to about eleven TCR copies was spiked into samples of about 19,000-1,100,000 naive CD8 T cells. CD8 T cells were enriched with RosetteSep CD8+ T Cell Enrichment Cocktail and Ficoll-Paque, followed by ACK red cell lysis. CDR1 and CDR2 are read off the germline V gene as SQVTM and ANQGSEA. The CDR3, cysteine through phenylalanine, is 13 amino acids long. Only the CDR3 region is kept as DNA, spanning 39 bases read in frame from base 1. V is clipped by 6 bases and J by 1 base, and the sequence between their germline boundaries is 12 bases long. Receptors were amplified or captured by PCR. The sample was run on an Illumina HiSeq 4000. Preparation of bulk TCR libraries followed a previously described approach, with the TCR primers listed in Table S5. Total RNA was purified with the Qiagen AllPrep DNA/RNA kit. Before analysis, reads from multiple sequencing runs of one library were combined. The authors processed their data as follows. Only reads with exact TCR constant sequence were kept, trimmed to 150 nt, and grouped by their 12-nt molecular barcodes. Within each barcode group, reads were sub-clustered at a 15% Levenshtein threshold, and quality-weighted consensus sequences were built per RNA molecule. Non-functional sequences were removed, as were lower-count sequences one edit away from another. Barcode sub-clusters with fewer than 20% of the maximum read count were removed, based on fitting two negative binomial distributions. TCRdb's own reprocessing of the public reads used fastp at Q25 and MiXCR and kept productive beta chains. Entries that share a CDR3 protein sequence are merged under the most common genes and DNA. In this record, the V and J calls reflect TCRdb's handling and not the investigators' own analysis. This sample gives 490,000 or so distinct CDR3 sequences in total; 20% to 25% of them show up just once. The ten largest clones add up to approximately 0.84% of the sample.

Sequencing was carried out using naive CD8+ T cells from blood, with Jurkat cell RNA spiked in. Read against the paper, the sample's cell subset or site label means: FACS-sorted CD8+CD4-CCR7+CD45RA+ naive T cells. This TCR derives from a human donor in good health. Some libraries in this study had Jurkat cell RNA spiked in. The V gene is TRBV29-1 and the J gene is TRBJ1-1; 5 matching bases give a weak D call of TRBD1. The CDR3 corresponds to CSVRDGANTEAFF. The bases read TGCAGCGTACGGGACGGTGCGAACACTGAAGCTTTCTTT.